This T cell receptor beta chain was found in a study of T cell clones after liver transplantation. Study-level background: HCV positivity affected three of eight recipients; the rest lacked autoimmune or viral indications. Patients counted as tolerant after at least one year off all immunosuppression, enzymes not exceeding twice normal.

Thawed unstimulated PBMCs were FACS-sorted by CD3, CD4 and CD8 into two populations. The CDR3 sequence is 18 residues long. Per the germline V gene, CDR1 is LGHNA and CDR2 is YSLEER. V gave up 0 bases and J gave up 6 bases; unmatched junction bases: 13. Here immunoSEQ multiplex PCR was the method, and the copy in TCRdb shows in-frame clones only, minus some. This sample has under 85,000 clones, with about 80% found just once. This TCR was sampled from a human patient who received a liver transplant. Some of the T cells might come from the graft donor. The V gene is TRBV4-3, the J gene TRBJ2-2, with 7 bases matching TRBD2. The starting material was CD4+ T cells from blood, obtained 12 months after liver transplant. Here the CDR3 DNA reads TGCGCCAGCAGCCAAGACGGAATGCGCGGGAGTACCGCCGGGGAGCTGTTTTTT. Protein product: CASSQDGMRGSTAGELFF.